The 10 T cell receptor beta chains in this list originate from one sample, sequenced in a study of T-cell reconstitution after alpha-beta-depleted transplantation in children (dated by TCRdb to the mid-2010s). The method behind the library was PCR. The sample was run on an Illumina HiSeq 2500. To normalize quantification of the TCRbeta repertoire, the TCR libraries were built with molecular barcoding that relied on unique molecular identifiers. TCRdb handled the public reads itself, with Q25 trimming in fastp and clone calling in MiXCR, and kept productive beta chains. Every entry covers one CDR3 protein and lists the most common genes and DNA from its rows. This sample lists a few hundred thousand distinct CDR3 sequences; over 10% were detected once. Over 2% of the sample lies in the top ten. The meaning of the sample's treatment or condition label: allogeneic hematopoietic cell transplantation with graft depleted of TCRalphabeta T cells and CD19 B cells.

The sequencing here drew on PBMCs, mostly from graft donor cells, taken 360 days after TCRalphabeta/CD19-depleted stem cell transplant. The source is a male patient younger than 18 who had a stem cell transplant for acute myeloid leukemia, so the T cells may come from the graft donor.

Many counts were recorded for this clonotype. This chain uses TRBV20-1 with TRBJ1-3, with 7 bases lining up with TRBD1. CDR3 length equals 15 residues. Germline V gene data show CDR1 as DFQATT and CDR2 as SNEGSKA (reference sequence). Germline trimming cut 4 bases from V and 0 bases from J; bases unmatched to any gene: 6. The CDR3 region is CSANDRVNSGNTIYF. As DNA, the CDR3 is TGCAGTGCTAATGACAGGGTGAACTCTGGAAACACCATATATTTT.

This clonotype was seen ten or more times. The chain joins TRBV12-5 to TRBJ2-1; TRBD2 aligns across 9 bases. The germline gives CDR1 LGHNT, CDR2 FRNRAP. V lost 5 bases, J lost 0 bases, and 2 bases stayed unmatched. The CDR3 contains 15 residues. The CDR3 spells CASGLSGSSYNEQFF. The CDR3 DNA sequence: TGTGCTAGTGGTCTTAGCGGGAGCTCCTACAATGAGCAGTTCTTC.

This clonotype was found a few times. The chain joins TRBV7-9 to TRBJ2-7; 8 nucleotides align to TRBD2. The germline gives CDR1 SEHNR, CDR2 FQNEAQ (reference sequence). V was pared by 0 bases and J by 0 bases, with 4 bases of the junction left unmatched. The CDR3 runs to 16 residues. The CDR3 here is CASSLAASGLSYEQYF. CDR3 coding DNA: TGTGCCAGCAGCTTAGCCGCTAGCGGGCTCTCCTACGAGCAGTACTTC.

This clonotype turned up a few times. The gene calls are TRBV28 and TRBJ2-3, with D possibly being TRBD1 or TRBD2 (5 bases each). The germline CDR1 and CDR2 sequences are MDHEN and SYDVKM. Trimming removed 3 bases from V and 10 bases from J, with 11 bases in between. The CDR3 has 12 amino acids. The CDR3 loop is CASSLVGTSQYF. CDR3 nucleotide sequence: TGTGCCAGCAGTTTGGTGGGGACGTCGCAGTATTTT.

This clonotype was seen more than once but under ten times. The V and J genes are TRBV4-3 and TRBJ2-3; 10 nucleotides match TRBD2. Germline V gene lookup returns CDR1 LGHNA and CDR2 YSLEER. The trim removed 1 base at V and 2 bases at J, leaving 6 bases unmatched. This CDR3 has 17 amino acids. In nucleotides, the CDR3 is TGCGCCAGCAGCCAAGTGCTAGCGGGAGCTCTCACAGATACGCAGTATTTT. It specifies CASSQVLAGALTDTQYF.

The table lists this clonotype with many counts. V gene TRBV7-2 combines with J gene TRBJ2-7; D unclear. The CDR3 is 12 residues long. Germline CDR1 SGHTA, CDR2 FQGNSA. V was pared by 2 bases and J by 5 bases, with 7 bases between. The CDR3 reads CASSLLGNEQYF. CDR3 nucleotide sequence: TGTGCCAGCAGCTTATTAGGTAACGAGCAGTACTTC.

This clonotype was detected many times. The chain recombines TRBV29-1 with TRBJ2-1; D is undetermined. The CDR3 is 10 amino acids. Looked up from germline, CDR1 is SQVTM and CDR2 is ANQGSEA. V lost 4 bases and J 7 bases, leaving 5 bases between the germline ends. CDR3 coding DNA: TGCAGCGTTGGTTTTAATGAGCAGTTCTTC. This translates into CSVGFNEQFF.

J is TRBJ1-5 and V is TRBV7-2; D gene ambiguous. The CDR3 length is 12 residues. The ends were cut back, 1 base at V and 9 bases at J, with 7 bases in the middle. Looked up from germline, CDR1 is SGHTA and CDR2 is FQGNSA. The CDR3 protein is CASSLDKGPQHF. The CDR3 region has the DNA TGTGCCAGCAGCTTAGACAAGGGGCCCCAGCATTTT.

This chain joins TRBV12-3 or TRBV12-4 and TRBJ2-5, with 12 bases identical to TRBD2. The CDR3 totals 17 residues. With V trimmed by 4 bases and J by 7 bases, 13 bases remained unmatched. Here the CDR3 DNA reads TGTGCCAGCAGTTCCGAGGAGACTAGCGGGAGTATCGGGACCCAGTACTTC. Amino acid sequence: CASSSEETSGSIGTQYF.

The CDR3 sequence: CASSSSTSGKETQYF. CDR3 DNA: TGTGCCAGCAGTTCCTCGACTAGCGGCAAAGAGACCCAGTACTTC. The rearrangement uses TRBV12-3 or TRBV12-4 and TRBJ2-5, with 9 bases lining up with TRBD2. The CDR3 loop spans 15 amino acids. J gave up 3 bases and V 4 bases, and 6 bases lay outside the gene matches.